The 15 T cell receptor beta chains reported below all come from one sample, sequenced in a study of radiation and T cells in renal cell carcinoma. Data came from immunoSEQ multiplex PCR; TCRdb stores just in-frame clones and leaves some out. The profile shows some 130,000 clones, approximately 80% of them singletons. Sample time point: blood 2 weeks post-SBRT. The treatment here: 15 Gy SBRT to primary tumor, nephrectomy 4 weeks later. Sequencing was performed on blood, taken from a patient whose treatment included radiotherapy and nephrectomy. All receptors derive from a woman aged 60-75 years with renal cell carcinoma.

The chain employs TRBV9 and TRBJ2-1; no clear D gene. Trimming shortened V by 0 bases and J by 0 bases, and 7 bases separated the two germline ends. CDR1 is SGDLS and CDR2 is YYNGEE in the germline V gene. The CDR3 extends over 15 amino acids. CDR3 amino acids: CASSVDSSSYNEQFF. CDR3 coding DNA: TGTGCCAGCAGCGTAGATTCTAGCTCCTACAATGAGCAGTTCTTC.

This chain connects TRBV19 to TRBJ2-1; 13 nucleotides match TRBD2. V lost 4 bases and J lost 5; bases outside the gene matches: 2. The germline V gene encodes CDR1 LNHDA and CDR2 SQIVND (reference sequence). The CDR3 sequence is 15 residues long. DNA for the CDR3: TGTGCCAGTAGTAGGGGGACTAGCGGGGACAATGAGCAGTTCTTC. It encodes CASSRGTSGDNEQFF.

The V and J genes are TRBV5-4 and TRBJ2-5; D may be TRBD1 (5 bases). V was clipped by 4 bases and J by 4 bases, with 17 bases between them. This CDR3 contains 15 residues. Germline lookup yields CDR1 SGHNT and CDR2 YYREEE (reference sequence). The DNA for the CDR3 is TGTGCCAGCAGCCCCCAGGGCAGGGTCAGAGAGACCCAGTACTTC. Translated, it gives CASSPQGRVRETQYF.

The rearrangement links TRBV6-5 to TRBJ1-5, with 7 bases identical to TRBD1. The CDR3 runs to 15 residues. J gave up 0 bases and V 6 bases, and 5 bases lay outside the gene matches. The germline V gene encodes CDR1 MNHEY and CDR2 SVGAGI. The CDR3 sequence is CASSLDRDSNQPQHF. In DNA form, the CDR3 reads TGTGCCAGCAGCCTAGACAGGGATAGCAATCAGCCCCAGCATTTT.

CDR3 in DNA: TGTGCCAGCAGTTACAATGCACAAGAGCAGTTCTTC. Protein: CASSYNAQEQFF. The chain joins TRBV6-6 to TRBJ2-1, with D unresolved. V shed 2 bases and J shed 10 bases, with 9 bases lying between them. There are 12 residues in the CDR3. The germline CDR1 and CDR2 sequences are MNHNY and SVGAGI (reference sequence).

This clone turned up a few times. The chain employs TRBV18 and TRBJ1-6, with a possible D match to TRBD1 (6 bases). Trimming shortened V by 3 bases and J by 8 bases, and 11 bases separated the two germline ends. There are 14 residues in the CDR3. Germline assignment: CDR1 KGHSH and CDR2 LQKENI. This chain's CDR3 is CASSPGGADSPLHF. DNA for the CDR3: TGTGCCAGCTCACCTGGGGGCGCGGATTCACCCCTCCACTTT.

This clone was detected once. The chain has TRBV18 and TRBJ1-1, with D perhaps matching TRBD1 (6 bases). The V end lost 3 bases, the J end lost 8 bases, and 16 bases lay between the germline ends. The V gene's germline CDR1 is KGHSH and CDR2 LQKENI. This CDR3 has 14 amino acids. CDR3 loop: CASSPGGRRAEAFF. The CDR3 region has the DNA TGTGCCAGCTCACCGGGGGGCAGACGAGCCGAAGCTTTCTTT.

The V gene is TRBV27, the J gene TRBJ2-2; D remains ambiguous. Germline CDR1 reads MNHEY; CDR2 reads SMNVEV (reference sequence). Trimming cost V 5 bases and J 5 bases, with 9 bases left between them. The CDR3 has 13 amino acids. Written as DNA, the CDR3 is TGTGCCAGCAGTCGCTTAATGACCGGGGAGCTGTTTTTT. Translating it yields CASSRLMTGELFF.

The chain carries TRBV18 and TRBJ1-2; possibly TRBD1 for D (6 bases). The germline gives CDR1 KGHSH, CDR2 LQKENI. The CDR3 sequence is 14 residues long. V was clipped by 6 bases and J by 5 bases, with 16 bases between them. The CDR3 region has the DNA TGTGCCAGCTCGACCGGGTCAGGGGCATATGGCTACACCTTC. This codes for CASSTGSGAYGYTF.

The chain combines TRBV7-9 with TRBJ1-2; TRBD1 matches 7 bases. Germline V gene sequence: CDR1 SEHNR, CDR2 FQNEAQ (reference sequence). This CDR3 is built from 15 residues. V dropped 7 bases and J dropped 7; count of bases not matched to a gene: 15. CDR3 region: CASTASRTGEGGYTF. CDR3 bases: TGTGCCAGCACCGCCTCTAGAACAGGGGAGGGTGGCTACACCTTC. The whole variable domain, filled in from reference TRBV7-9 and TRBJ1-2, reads DTGVSQNPRHKITKRGQNVTFRCDPISEHNRLYWYRQTLGQGPEFLTYFQNEAQLEKSRLLSDRFSAERPKGSFSTLEIQRTEQGDSAMYLCASTASRTGEGGYTFGSGTRLTVV.

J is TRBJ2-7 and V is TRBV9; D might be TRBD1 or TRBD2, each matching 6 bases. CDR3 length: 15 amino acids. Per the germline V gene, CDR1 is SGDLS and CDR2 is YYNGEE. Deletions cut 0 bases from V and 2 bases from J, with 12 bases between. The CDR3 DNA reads TGTGCCAGCAGCGTAGGGGGGGCCTCCCCCTACGAGCAGTACTTC. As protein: CASSVGGASPYEQYF.

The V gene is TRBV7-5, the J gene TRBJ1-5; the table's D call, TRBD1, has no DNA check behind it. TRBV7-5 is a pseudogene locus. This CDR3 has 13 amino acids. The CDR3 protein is CARSLGQGWPQHF. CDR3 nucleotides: TGTGCCAGAAGCCTCGGACAGGGGTGGCCCCAGCATTTT.

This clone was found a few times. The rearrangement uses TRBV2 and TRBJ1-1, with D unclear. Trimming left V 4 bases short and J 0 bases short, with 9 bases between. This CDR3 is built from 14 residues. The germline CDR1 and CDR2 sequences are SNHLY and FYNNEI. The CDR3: CASSVHTLNTEAFF. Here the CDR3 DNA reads TGTGCCAGCAGTGTCCACACCTTGAACACTGAAGCTTTCTTT.

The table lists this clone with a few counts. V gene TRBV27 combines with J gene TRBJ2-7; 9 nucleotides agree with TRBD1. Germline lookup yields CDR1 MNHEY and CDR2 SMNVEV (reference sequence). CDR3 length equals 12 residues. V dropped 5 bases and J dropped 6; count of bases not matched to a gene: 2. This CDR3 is CASSRQGGEQYF. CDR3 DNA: TGTGCCAGCAGTCGACAGGGGGGCGAGCAGTACTTC.

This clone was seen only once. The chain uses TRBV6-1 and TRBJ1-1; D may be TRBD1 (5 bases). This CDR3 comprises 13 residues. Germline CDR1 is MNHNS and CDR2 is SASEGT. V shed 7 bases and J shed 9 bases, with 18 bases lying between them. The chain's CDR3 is CASTKGHPIQAFF. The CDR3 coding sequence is TGTGCCAGCACCAAAGGACACCCCATCCAAGCTTTCTTT.